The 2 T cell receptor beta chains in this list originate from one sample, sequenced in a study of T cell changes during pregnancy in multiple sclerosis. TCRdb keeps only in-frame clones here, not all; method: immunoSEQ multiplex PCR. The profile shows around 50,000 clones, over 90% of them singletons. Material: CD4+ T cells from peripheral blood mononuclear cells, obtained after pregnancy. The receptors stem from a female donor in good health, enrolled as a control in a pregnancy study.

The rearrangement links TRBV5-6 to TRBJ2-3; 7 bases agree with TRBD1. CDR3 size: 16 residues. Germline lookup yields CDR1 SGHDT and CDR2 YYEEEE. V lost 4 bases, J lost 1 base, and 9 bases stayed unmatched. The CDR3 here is CASSPQGIRGTDTQYF. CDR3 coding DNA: TGTGCCAGCAGCCCACAGGGGATCCGGGGCACAGATACGCAGTATTTT.

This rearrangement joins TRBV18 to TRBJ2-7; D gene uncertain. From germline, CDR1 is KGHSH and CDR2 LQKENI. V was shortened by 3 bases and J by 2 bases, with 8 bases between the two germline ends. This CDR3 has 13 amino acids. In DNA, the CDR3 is TGTGCCAGCTCACCGATCCAGGCCTACGAGCAGTACTTC. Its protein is CASSPIQAYEQYF.